Here is one T cell receptor beta chain with its context. Its antigen remains unknown. The data are from a study of memory CD4+ T cells and cytomegalovirus serostatus. General study results and limits: Suggested: most of the CMV-linked TCR signature lies in CD4+ memory cells.

The sort gate was single viable CD3+CD4+CD8-CD45RO+ cells for memory CD4+ T cells. Study processing details: Out-of-frame sequences were removed, leaving 2 million or so distinct TCRbeta sequences. Repertoires were generated with immunoSEQ multiplex PCR, while TCRdb's copy carries only in-frame clones and drops some. That table is the source of V, J and clone size, and D and trimming were worked out from the DNA. This repertoire shows around 40,000 clones, roughly 78% found once; its top ten account for 0.6% to 0.9%. Germline V lookup: CDR1 LGHNT, CDR2 FRNRAP. The ends lost 5 bases at V and 4 bases at J; junction bases unmatched: 9. The CDR3 is 16 residues long.

V gene TRBV12-5 combines with J gene TRBJ1-5, with 9 bases aligning to TRBD1. The sequence was collected from an adult in good health and CMV-seronegative. Sequenced material: memory CD4+ T cells from blood. The CDR3 protein is CASGHPGTGSNQPQHF. The CDR3 DNA reads as TGTGCTAGTGGTCACCCCGGGACAGGGTCAAATCAGCCCCAGCATTTT. The full variable domain, with the rest looked up from reference TRBV12-5 and TRBJ1-5, is DARVTQTPRHKVTEMGQEVTMRCQPILGHNTVFWYRQTMMQGLELLAYFRNRAPLDDSGMPKDRFSAEMPDATLATLKIQPSEPRDSAVYFCASGHPGTGSNQPQHFGDGTRLSIL.